The present entry profiles one T cell receptor beta chain with its context. These data come from a study of cytomegalovirus exposure and HLA in healthy donors. PCR amplification relied on 60 Vbeta primers (plus 13 Jbeta primers). TCRdb's table, derived via immunoSEQ multiplex PCR, lists solely in-frame clones and lacks some. The repertoire has 150,000 to 200,000 clones, just under 80% of them found once; the top ten carry about 5.6%. Sequences were obtained from PBMCs. The receptor comes from a woman aged 30 to 39 in good health and CMV-seropositive.

Here the CDR3 DNA reads TGTGCCAGCAGCTTCTATGCCAGGGGTGCTGAAGCTTTCTTT. It translates to CASSFYARGAEAFF. J is TRBJ1-1 and V is TRBV5-6, with a weak D call TRBD1 (6 bases). The CDR3 loop spans 14 amino acids. Germline loops: CDR1 SGHDT, CDR2 YYEEEE. Trimming took 2 bases from V and 6 from J, leaving 14 bases between them.